These 3 T cell receptor beta chains came from one sample sequenced in a study of T cell repertoires in cytomegalovirus infection. Their antigens remain unidentified. Using its own MiXCR run on the reads, TCRdb lists one record per CDR3 protein. The sample includes roughly 110,000 distinct CDR3 sequences, around 10% of them seen just once. The sequenced sample was PBMCs, sequenced either directly or after in vitro stimulation (not recorded which). The receptors shown here come from a human donor in good health (CMV status not recorded). Some clones in this sample may be carry-over from other donors' samples.

This clonotype has ten or more counts. The chain uses TRBV6-4 and TRBJ1-6; D unclear. Trimming removed 6 bases at V and 10 bases at J, with 13 bases between. CDR1 is MRHNA, CDR2 SNTAGT, per germline. The CDR3 has 13 residues. The CDR3, as DNA: TGTGCCAGCAGCCAGACCCTTCAATCACCCCTCCACTTT. Translation gives CASSQTLQSPLHF.

This rearrangement joins TRBV12-3 or TRBV12-4 to TRBJ1-1; perhaps TRBD1 as D (5 bases). Between the trimmed V and J ends, which lost 2 bases and 0 bases, there was a span of 10 bases. The CDR3 runs to 15 residues. The CDR3 reads CASSLFRDMNTEAFF. DNA for the CDR3: TGTGCCAGCAGTTTATTCAGGGATATGAACACTGAAGCTTTCTTT.

This clonotype was seen at least ten times. This chain joins TRBV28 and TRBJ2-7; no definite D call. Germline V CDR1 and CDR2: MDHEN, SYDVKM. The CDR3 totals 14 residues. Deletions cut 6 bases from V and 2 bases from J, with 14 bases between. The CDR3 spells CASRGLRSPYEQYF. The CDR3, as DNA: TGTGCCAGCAGGGGGTTAAGGAGCCCCTACGAGCAGTACTTC.